The 26 T cell receptor beta chains below come from one sample, sequenced in a study of cytomegalovirus exposure and HLA in healthy donors. It was with 60 Vbeta and 13 Jbeta primers that the PCR ran. Sequencing was performed with immunoSEQ multiplex PCR; in TCRdb, only in-frame clones are kept and a portion is missing. The sample lists 150,000 to 190,000 clones, around 79% occurring once. The specimen sequenced was PBMCs. The receptors shown here come from a man younger than 30 in good health and CMV-seronegative.

The chain joins TRBV19 to TRBJ2-7; TRBD1 agrees at 9 bases. This CDR3 has 15 amino acids. Germline V gene lookup returns CDR1 LNHDA and CDR2 SQIVND (reference sequence). The J segment lost 3 bases and the V segment lost 5 bases, leaving 8 bases of the junction unmatched. CDR3 in amino acids: CASSWGTGTLYEQYF. The CDR3, as DNA: TGTGCCAGTAGTTGGGGGACAGGGACCCTCTACGAGCAGTACTTC.

The chain recombines TRBV30 with TRBJ2-2; possible D gene TRBD1, 6 bases. V shed 5 bases and J shed 5 bases, with 12 bases lying between them. Germline CDR1 reads GTSNPN; CDR2 reads SVGIG (reference sequence). The CDR3 is 13 residues long. In DNA form, the CDR3 reads TGTGCCTGGTCGGCCACAGGGACCGGGGAGCTGTTTTTT. It yields the protein CAWSATGTGELFF.

The chain employs TRBV27 and TRBJ2-7; D is unclear. The germline V gene encodes CDR1 MNHEY and CDR2 SMNVEV (reference sequence). V was cut by 6 bases and J by 5 bases, with 20 bases left in between. The CDR3 is 15 residues long. The CDR3 loop reads CASSFGLPTWDEQYF. The CDR3 nucleotides are TGTGCCAGCAGCTTTGGGCTCCCCACGTGGGACGAGCAGTACTTC.

This chain joins TRBV7-6 and TRBJ2-1; 9 bases map to TRBD2. Germline-derived CDR1 and CDR2 are SGHVS and FNYEAQ. The CDR3 has 18 amino acids. The V gene end was trimmed by 5 bases and the J gene end by 2 bases; junction bases not matched to a gene: 13. The chain's CDR3 is CASSKGDSGSLTYNEQFF. CDR3 coding DNA: TGTGCCAGCAGCAAGGGGGATAGCGGGAGTTTGACCTACAATGAGCAGTTCTTC.

The V and J genes are TRBV7-6 and TRBJ2-1; possibly TRBD2 for D (6 bases). The CDR3 extends over 14 amino acids. The V end was cut by 3 bases, the J end by 9 bases, with 15 bases between. The V gene's germline CDR1 is SGHVS and CDR2 FNYEAQ. The CDR3 DNA follows: TGTGCCAGCAGCTTCCAAGCGGGCCTTGGTGAGCAGTTCTTC. Translating it yields CASSFQAGLGEQFF. Supplemented by reference TRBV7-6 and TRBJ2-1, the full variable domain reads GAGVSQSPRYKVTKRGQDVALRCDPISGHVSLYWYRQALGQGPEFLTYFNYEAQQDKSGLPNDRFSAERPEGSISTLTIQRTEQRDSAMYRCASSFQAGLGEQFFGPGTRLTVL.

V usage is TRBV5-4 and J usage is TRBJ2-2; 10 nucleotides line up with TRBD1. Germline CDR1 SGHNT, CDR2 YYREEE (reference sequence). The CDR3 loop spans 14 amino acids. V lost 7 bases, J lost 8 bases, and 8 bases stayed unmatched. This CDR3 is CASRGDRGYGELFF. The CDR3, as DNA: TGTGCCAGCCGGGGGGACAGGGGCTATGGGGAGCTGTTTTTT. Full variable domain (rest looked up from reference TRBV5-4 and TRBJ2-2): ETGVTQSPTHLIKTRGQQVTLRCSSQSGHNTVSWYQQALGQGPQFIFQYYREEENGRGNFPPRFSGLQFPNYSSELNVNALELDDSALYLCASRGDRGYGELFFGEGSRLTVL.

The table lists this clone with a count of one. The chain couples TRBV4-3 to TRBJ2-3; D unclear. The CDR3 extends over 18 amino acids. Deletions cut 0 bases from V and 2 bases from J, with 18 bases between. The germline V gene has CDR1 LGHNA and CDR2 YSLEER. In nucleotides, the CDR3 is TGCGCCAGCAGCCAAGATAAAGATTTAACTTCAAACACAGATACGCAGTATTTT. Translated: CASSQDKDLTSNTDTQYF.

The chain carries TRBV4-3 and TRBJ2-3; 8 bases match TRBD2. Germline V lookup: CDR1 LGHNA, CDR2 YSLEER. This CDR3 is built from 18 residues. The ends lost 0 bases at V and 2 bases at J; junction bases unmatched: 10. The CDR3 region is CASSQDLSGLAATDTQYF. The DNA of the CDR3 is TGCGCCAGCAGCCAAGATTTATCTGGACTAGCTGCCACAGATACGCAGTATTTT.

J is TRBJ2-1 and V is TRBV6-4; the match to TRBD2 covers 7 bases. The V and J ends lost 0 bases and 1 base, in that order; junction bases with no gene match: 15. The CDR3 spans 20 residues. The V gene's germline CDR1 is MRHNA and CDR2 SNTAGT. For the CDR3, the DNA is TGTGCCAGCAGTGACTCTCTAGCGGCCCGGGAAGGGGATTCCTACAATGAGCAGTTCTTC. Translated: CASSDSLAAREGDSYNEQFF.

This chain uses TRBV6-5 with TRBJ1-2; the D is unclear. This CDR3 is 11 amino acids long. Trimming took 6 bases from V and 5 from J, leaving 7 bases between them. CDR1 and CDR2 (germline): MNHEY, SVGAGI. The CDR3 region is CASSSAYGYTF. The DNA for the CDR3 is TGTGCCAGCAGCTCAGCGTATGGCTACACCTTC.

Only a few counts were recorded for this clone. The chain employs TRBV2 and TRBJ1-4, with 9 bases that match TRBD1. Germline CDR1 and CDR2: SNHLY and FYNNEI. This CDR3 contains 15 residues. V dropped 5 bases and J dropped 8; count of bases not matched to a gene: 9. Here the CDR3 DNA reads TGTGCCAGCAGTTTGACGACAGGGGGAGAAGAAAAACTGTTTTTT. Residues: CASSLTTGGEEKLFF.

This clone turned up a few times. The chain combines TRBV10-3 with TRBJ2-2, with TRBD2 identical over 7 bases. Trimming cost V 6 bases and J 3 bases; bases outside gene matches: 10. This CDR3 has 16 amino acids. Germline V CDR1 and CDR2: ENHRY, SYGVKD. CDR3 sequence reads: CAISPDGSGDTGELFF. DNA for the CDR3: TGTGCCATCAGCCCGGACGGCAGCGGGGACACCGGGGAGCTGTTTTTT.

The chain employs TRBV5-6 and TRBJ2-1; D ambiguous. CDR3 length: 17 amino acids. V shed 0 bases and J shed 3 bases, with 16 bases lying between them. Per the germline V gene, CDR1 is SGHDT and CDR2 is YYEEEE. CDR3 nucleotide sequence: TGTGCCAGCAGCTTGGAACTGACTCCCCAGATCTACAATGAGCAGTTCTTC. Amino acids: CASSLELTPQIYNEQFF.

The chain employs TRBV11-2 and TRBJ2-5; no clear D. The V end was cut by 5 bases, the J end by 5 bases, with 12 bases between. Germline CDR1 reads SGHAT; CDR2 reads FQNNGV. CDR3 length: 13 residues. The CDR3 DNA follows: TGTGCCAGCAGCCAATCCCTCCGGGAGACCCAGTACTTC. Residues: CASSQSLRETQYF.

This rearrangement joins TRBV2 to TRBJ1-2, with TRBD1 as a possible D gene (5 bases). Germline lookup yields CDR1 SNHLY and CDR2 FYNNEI. The V end was cut by 6 bases, the J end by 4 bases, with 15 bases between. The CDR3 totals 14 residues. The CDR3 reads CASSGTEGSYGYTF. Written as DNA, the CDR3 is TGTGCCAGCAGCGGGACTGAGGGCTCCTATGGCTACACCTTC.

The rearrangement joins TRBV6-5 to TRBJ2-3; TRBD2 matches 7 bases. Germline-derived CDR1 and CDR2 are MNHEY and SVGAGI. CDR3 size: 14 residues. The ends lost 8 bases at V and 4 bases at J; junction bases unmatched: 9. CDR3 in amino acids: CASATSSPPDTQYF. CDR3 nucleotide sequence: TGTGCCAGCGCGACTAGCAGCCCCCCAGATACGCAGTATTTT.

The V and J genes are TRBV5-1 and TRBJ2-1, with 8 bases matching TRBD2. Losses at the gene ends were 3 bases for V and 15 bases for J; bases not matched to a gene: 17. The CDR3 spans 15 residues. Germline values: CDR1 SGHRS, CDR2 YFSETQ. Written as DNA, the CDR3 is TGCGCCAGCAGCTCCAGTATAGCGGGACCCCCGGCGCCGTTCTTC. Encoded protein: CASSSSIAGPPAPFF.

In DNA, the CDR3 is TGCGCCAGCAGTCCCGACGGGTGGACCTACGAGCAGTACTTC. It specifies CASSPDGWTYEQYF. The chain combines TRBV10-1 with TRBJ2-7, with D hard to call. Germline V gene sequence: CDR1 WNHNN, CDR2 SYGVQD (reference sequence). Between the trimmed V and J ends, which lost 5 bases and 2 bases, there was a span of 13 bases. This CDR3 spans 14 amino acids.

The sample holds one count of this clone. Other DNA sequences in the same sample also yield this CDR3. This rearrangement joins TRBV11-2 to TRBJ2-7; D is unresolved. The CDR3 is 13 residues long. Germline V CDR1 and CDR2: SGHAT, FQNNGV. V was cut by 3 bases and J by 0 bases, with 6 bases left in between. The CDR3 DNA sequence: TGTGCCAGCAGCTTCGGAGACTCCTACGAGCAGTACTTC. This gives the protein CASSFGDSYEQYF. The whole variable domain, filled in from reference TRBV11-2 and TRBJ2-7, reads EAGVAQSPRYKIIEKRQSVAFWCNPISGHATLYWYQQILGQGPKLLIQFQNNGVVDDSQLPKDRFSAERLKGVDSTLKIQPAKLEDSAVYLCASSFGDSYEQYFGPGTRLTVT.

For the CDR3, the DNA is TGTGCCAGCAGTTTACCGGATTGGGAGCTCGGGCAGCCCCAGCATTTT. Translating gives CASSLPDWELGQPQHF. The V and J genes are TRBV28 and TRBJ1-5; no firm D call. This CDR3 region has 16 residues. Germline V CDR1 and CDR2: MDHEN, SYDVKM. V was shortened by 2 bases and J by 7 bases, with 18 bases between the two germline ends. The full variable domain, in which reference TRBV28 and TRBJ1-5 provide the parts outside the CDR3, is DVKVTQSSRYLVKRTGEKVFLECVQDMDHENMFWYRQDPGLGLRLIYFSYDVKMKEKGDIPEGYSVSREKKERFSLILESASTNQTSMYLCASSLPDWELGQPQHFGDGTRLSIL.

This clone was observed once. CDR3 sequence (DNA): TGTGCCATCAGACAAGTCTCTGGAAACACCATATATTTT. It is translated as CAIRQVSGNTIYF. The V gene is TRBV6-1, the J gene TRBJ1-3, with D unclear. V shed 10 bases and J shed 0 bases, with 10 bases lying between them. Germline-derived CDR1 and CDR2 are MNHNS and SASEGT. The CDR3 extends over 13 amino acids.

The V call is TRBV7-2, the J call TRBJ2-7; a weak D match, TRBD1 (6 bases). The CDR3 contains 12 residues. V was clipped by 5 bases and J by 4 bases, with 9 bases between them. Germline V CDR1 and CDR2: SGHTA, FQGNSA. CDR3 residues: CASSTQGYEQYF. The CDR3 nucleotides read TGTGCCAGCAGCACACAGGGATACGAGCAGTACTTC.

The chain combines TRBV27 with TRBJ2-1, with a possible D match to TRBD1 (6 bases). V was clipped by 3 bases and J by 1 base, with 19 bases between them. Per germline, CDR1 MNHEY and CDR2 SMNVEV (reference sequence). The CDR3 consists of 18 residues. CDR3 amino acids: CASSFGSPTGWSYNEQFF. DNA of the CDR3: TGTGCCAGCAGTTTCGGGTCCCCCACAGGGTGGTCCTACAATGAGCAGTTCTTC.

The chain couples TRBV28 to TRBJ1-2; D gene unclear. CDR1 is MDHEN, CDR2 SYDVKM, per germline. This CDR3 has 11 residues. The V gene lost 10 bases and the J gene lost 4 bases, with 10 bases spanning the gap. The CDR3 nucleotides read TGTGCCATCCGGCGGATCTATGGCTACACCTTC. It specifies CAIRRIYGYTF.

V usage is TRBV27 and J usage is TRBJ1-2; TRBD1 matches 7 bases. The V gene's germline CDR1 is MNHEY and CDR2 SMNVEV (reference sequence). The V segment lost 5 bases and the J segment 4 bases; nucleotides outside the gene matches: 10. The length of the CDR3 is 15 residues. DNA for the CDR3: TGTGCCAGCAGTATCAAGGGGGCGGTTGGCTATGGCTACACCTTC. Its translation: CASSIKGAVGYGYTF.

V is TRBV10-3 and J is TRBJ2-7, with TRBD2 identical over 14 bases. V gave up 10 bases and J gave up 0 bases; unmatched junction bases: 14. The CDR3 is made up of 18 amino acids. The germline V gene has CDR1 ENHRY and CDR2 SYGVKD. The DNA of the CDR3 is TGTGCCACCACGCCCGGGACTAGCGGGAGACGGGGCTCCTACGAGCAGTACTTC. This translates into CATTPGTSGRRGSYEQYF.